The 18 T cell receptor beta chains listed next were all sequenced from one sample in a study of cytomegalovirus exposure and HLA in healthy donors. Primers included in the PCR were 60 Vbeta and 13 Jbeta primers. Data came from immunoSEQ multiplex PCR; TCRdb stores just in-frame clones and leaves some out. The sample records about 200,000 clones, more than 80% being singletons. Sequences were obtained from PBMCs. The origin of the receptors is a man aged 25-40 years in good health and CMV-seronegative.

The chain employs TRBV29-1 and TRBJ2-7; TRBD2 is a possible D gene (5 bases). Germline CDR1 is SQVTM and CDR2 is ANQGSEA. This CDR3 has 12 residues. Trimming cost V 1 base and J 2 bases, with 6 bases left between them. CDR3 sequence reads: CSVEGRAYEQYF. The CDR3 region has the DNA TGCAGCGTTGAAGGGCGGGCCTACGAGCAGTACTTC.

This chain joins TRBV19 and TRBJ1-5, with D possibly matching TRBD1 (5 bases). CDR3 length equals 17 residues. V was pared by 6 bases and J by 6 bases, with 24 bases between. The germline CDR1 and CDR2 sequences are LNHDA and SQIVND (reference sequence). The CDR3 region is CASRLTLARGFLQPQHF. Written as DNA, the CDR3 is TGTGCCAGTAGGTTGACTCTCGCGCGGGGCTTCCTTCAGCCCCAGCATTTT.

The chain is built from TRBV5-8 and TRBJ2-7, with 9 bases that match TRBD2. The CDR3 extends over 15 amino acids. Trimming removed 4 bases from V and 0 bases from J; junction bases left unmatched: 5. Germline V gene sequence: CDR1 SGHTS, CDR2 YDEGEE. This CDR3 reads CASSASGGTSYEQYF. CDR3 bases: TGTGCCAGCAGCGCCAGCGGGGGGACCTCCTACGAGCAGTACTTC.

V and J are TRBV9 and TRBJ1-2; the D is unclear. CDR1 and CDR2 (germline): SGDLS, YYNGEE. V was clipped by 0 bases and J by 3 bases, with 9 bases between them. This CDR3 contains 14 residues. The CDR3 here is CASSVAGGDYGYTF. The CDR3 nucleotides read TGTGCCAGCAGCGTAGCGGGAGGAGACTATGGCTACACCTTC.

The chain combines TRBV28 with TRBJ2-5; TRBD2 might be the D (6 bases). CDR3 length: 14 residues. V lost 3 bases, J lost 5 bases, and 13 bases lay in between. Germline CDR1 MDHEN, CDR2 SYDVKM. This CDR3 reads CASSLYREMETQYF. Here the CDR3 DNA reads TGTGCCAGCAGTTTGTATCGGGAGATGGAGACCCAGTACTTC.

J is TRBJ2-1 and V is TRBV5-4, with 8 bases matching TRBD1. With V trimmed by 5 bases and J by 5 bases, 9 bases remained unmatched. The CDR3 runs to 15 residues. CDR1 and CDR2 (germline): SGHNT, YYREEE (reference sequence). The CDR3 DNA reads TGTGCCAGCAGTCCCTGGGGACAGGAAGACAATGAGCAGTTCTTC. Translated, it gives CASSPWGQEDNEQFF.

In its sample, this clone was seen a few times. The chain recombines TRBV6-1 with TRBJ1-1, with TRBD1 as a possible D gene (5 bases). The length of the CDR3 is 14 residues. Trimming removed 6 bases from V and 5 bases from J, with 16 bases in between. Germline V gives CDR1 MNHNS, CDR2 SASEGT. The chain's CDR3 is CASRGGAELTEAFF. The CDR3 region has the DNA TGTGCCAGCAGGGGAGGGGCCGAACTAACTGAAGCTTTCTTT.

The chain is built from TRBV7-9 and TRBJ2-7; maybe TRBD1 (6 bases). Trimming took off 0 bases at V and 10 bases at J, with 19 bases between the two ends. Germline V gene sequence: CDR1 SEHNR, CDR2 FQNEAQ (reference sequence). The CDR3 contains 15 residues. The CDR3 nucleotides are TGTGCCAGCAGCTTAGCGTTAAGGCCCAGGGGTCATCAGTACTTC. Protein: CASSLALRPRGHQYF.

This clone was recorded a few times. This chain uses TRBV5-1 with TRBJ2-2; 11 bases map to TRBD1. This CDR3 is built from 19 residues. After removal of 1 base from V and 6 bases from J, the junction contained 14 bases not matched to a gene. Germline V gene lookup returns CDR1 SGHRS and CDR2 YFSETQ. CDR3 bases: TGCGCCAGCAGCTTGTTCGATAGGACAGGGGGCGTCAGGGCCGGGGAGCTGTTTTTT. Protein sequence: CASSLFDRTGGVRAGELFF.

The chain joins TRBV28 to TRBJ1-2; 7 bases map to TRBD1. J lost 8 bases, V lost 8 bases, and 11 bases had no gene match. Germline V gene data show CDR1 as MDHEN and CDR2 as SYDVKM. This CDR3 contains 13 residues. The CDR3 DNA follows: TGTGCCAGCGAACTCTCAGGGGGTTGGGGCTACACCTTC. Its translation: CASELSGGWGYTF.

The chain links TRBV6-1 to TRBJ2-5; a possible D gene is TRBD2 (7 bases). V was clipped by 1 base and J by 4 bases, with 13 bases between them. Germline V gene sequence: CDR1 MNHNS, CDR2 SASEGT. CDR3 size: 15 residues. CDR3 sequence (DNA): TGTGCCAGCAGTGAAGGGTGGGGGGGGCGAGAGACCCAGTACTTC. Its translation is CASSEGWGGRETQYF.

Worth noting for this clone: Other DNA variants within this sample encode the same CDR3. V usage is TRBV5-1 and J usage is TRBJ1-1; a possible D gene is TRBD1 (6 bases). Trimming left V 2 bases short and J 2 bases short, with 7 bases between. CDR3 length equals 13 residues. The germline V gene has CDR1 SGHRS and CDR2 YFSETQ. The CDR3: CASSLQGNTEAFF. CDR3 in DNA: TGCGCCAGCAGCTTACAGGGAAACACTGAAGCTTTCTTT.

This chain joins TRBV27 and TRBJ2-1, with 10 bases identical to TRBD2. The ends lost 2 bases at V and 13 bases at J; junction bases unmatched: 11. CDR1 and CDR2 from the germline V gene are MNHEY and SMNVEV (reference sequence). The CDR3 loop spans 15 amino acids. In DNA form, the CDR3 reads TGTGCCAGCAGTTTAAGCGAGCGGGGGGGCGTAGAACAGTTCTTC. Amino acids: CASSLSERGGVEQFF.

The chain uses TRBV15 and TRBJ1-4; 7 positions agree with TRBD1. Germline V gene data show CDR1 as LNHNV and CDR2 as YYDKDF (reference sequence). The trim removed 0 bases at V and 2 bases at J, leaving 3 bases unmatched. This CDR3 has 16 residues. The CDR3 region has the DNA TGTGCCACCAGCAGAGATACGACAGGGACTAATGAAAAACTGTTTTTT. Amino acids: CATSRDTTGTNEKLFF.

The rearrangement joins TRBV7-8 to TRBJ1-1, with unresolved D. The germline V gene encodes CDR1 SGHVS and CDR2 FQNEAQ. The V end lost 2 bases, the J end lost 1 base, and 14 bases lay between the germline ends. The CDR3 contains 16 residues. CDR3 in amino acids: CASSLNPSAGNTEAFF. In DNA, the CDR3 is TGTGCCAGCAGCTTAAATCCTAGTGCTGGGAACACTGAAGCTTTCTTT.

CDR3 DNA sequence: TGTGCCAGCAGCTTGGGCCAGGGGTACTACCAAGAGACCCAGTACTTC. Amino acid sequence: CASSLGQGYYQETQYF. The chain is built from TRBV5-6 and TRBJ2-5; perhaps TRBD1 as D (6 bases). This CDR3 is built from 16 residues. Trimming took off 0 bases at V and 0 bases at J, with 12 bases between the two ends. Looked up from germline, CDR1 is SGHDT and CDR2 is YYEEEE. Using reference TRBV5-6 and TRBJ2-5 for the parts outside the CDR3, the full variable domain is DAGVTQSPTHLIKTRGQQVTLRCSPKSGHDTVSWYQQALGQGPQFIFQYYEEEERQRGNFPDRFSGHQFPNYSSELNVNALLLGDSALYLCASSLGQGYYQETQYFGPGTRLLVL.

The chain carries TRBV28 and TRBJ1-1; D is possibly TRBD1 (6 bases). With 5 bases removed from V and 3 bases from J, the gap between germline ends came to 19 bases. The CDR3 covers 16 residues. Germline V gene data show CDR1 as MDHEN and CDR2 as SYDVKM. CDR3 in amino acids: CASSGQGMIGDTEAFF. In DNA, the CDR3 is TGTGCCAGCAGTGGTCAGGGGATGATCGGGGACACTGAAGCTTTCTTT.

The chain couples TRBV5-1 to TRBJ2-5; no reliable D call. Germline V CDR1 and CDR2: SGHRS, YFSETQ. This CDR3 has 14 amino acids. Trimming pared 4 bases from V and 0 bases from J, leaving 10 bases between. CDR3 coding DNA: TGCGCCAGCAGCCGCGACAAGTACCAAGAGACCCAGTACTTC. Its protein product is CASSRDKYQETQYF. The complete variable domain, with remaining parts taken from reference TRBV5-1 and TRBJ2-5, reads KAGVTQTPRYLIKTRGQQVTLSCSPISGHRSVSWYQQTPGQGLQFLFEYFSETQRNKGNFPGRFSGRQFSNSRSEMNVSTLELGDSALYLCASSRDKYQETQYFGPGTRLLVL.